This T cell receptor (beta chain) is from a study of early T cells in non-severe SARS-CoV-2 infection. Overall study: The authors sequenced bulk RNA from unsorted whole blood, leaving chains unpaired. Whole-study results and caveats: Anti-spike CD8 responses were favored by VDJdb matching, which missed private and CD4 specificities.

There are many counts of this clonotype. The antigen remains undetermined. V dropped 10 bases and J dropped 2 bases, with 9 bases sitting between them. Germline assignment: CDR1 SGHAT and CDR2 FQNNGV. CDR3 length equals 11 residues. Unique molecular identifiers were affixed to single, distinct cDNA molecules. MiXCR was run by TCRdb on the 5' RACE reads, yielding one entry per CDR3 protein. The data hold some 77,000 distinct CDR3 sequences, with 12% observed a single time. The source of this sequence is an adult who was a healthcare worker with PCR-confirmed SARS-CoV-2 infection or an uninfected control (not recorded which). The donor label of this sample is uncertain. The chain has TRBV11-2 and TRBJ2-7; D gene unclear. Sequencing used whole blood, obtained at baseline. CDR3 sequence (DNA): TGTGCCACTGCAGCAACCTACGAGCAGTACTTC. As protein: CATAATYEQYF. Variable domain in full (rest from reference TRBV11-2 and TRBJ2-7): EAGVAQSPRYKIIEKRQSVAFWCNPISGHATLYWYQQILGQGPKLLIQFQNNGVVDDSQLPKDRFSAERLKGVDSTLKIQPAKLEDSAVYLCATAATYEQYFGPGTRLTVT.